The 18 T cell receptor beta chains below were found in one sample sequenced in a study of blood T cell repertoires in COVID-19. Sequencing was performed with immunoSEQ multiplex PCR; in TCRdb, only in-frame clones are kept and a portion is missing. The sample has about 150,000 clones; 86% are singletons. The material sequenced was peripheral blood. These receptors were obtained from a woman in her 70s with acute or convalescent COVID-19.

In its sample, this clone was seen a few times. The rearrangement joins TRBV2 to TRBJ1-2; D may be TRBD1 (5 bases). This CDR3 spans 13 amino acids. Deletions cut 2 bases from V and 3 bases from J, with 7 bases between. Germline lookup yields CDR1 SNHLY and CDR2 FYNNEI. The chain's CDR3 is CASSEQGYYGYTF. Written as DNA, the CDR3 is TGTGCCAGCAGTGAACAGGGATACTATGGCTACACCTTC.

V and J are TRBV19 and TRBJ2-5; 9 bases align to TRBD1. Trimming cost V 6 bases and J 2 bases; bases outside gene matches: 7. The CDR3 is 15 residues long. Per germline, CDR1 LNHDA and CDR2 SQIVND (reference sequence). The CDR3 sequence is CASSQQGAQQETQYF. The DNA of the CDR3 is TGTGCCAGTAGCCAACAGGGGGCGCAGCAAGAGACCCAGTACTTC.

The J gene is TRBJ2-5, the V gene TRBV2; 10 bases fit TRBD1. The germline CDR1 and CDR2 sequences are SNHLY and FYNNEI. After removal of 3 bases from V and 0 bases from J, the junction contained 4 bases not matched to a gene. This CDR3 has 16 residues. CDR3 sequence reads: CASSDGQGGYQETQYF. The CDR3 nucleotides are TGTGCCAGCAGTGATGGACAGGGGGGGTACCAAGAGACCCAGTACTTC. The full variable domain, rest sourced from reference TRBV2 and TRBJ2-5, is EPEVTQTPSHQVTQMGQEVILRCVPISNHLYFYWYRQILGQKVEFLVSFYNNEISEKSEIFDDQFSVERPDGSNFTLKIRSTKLEDSAMYFCASSDGQGGYQETQYFGPGTRLLVL.

The rearrangement links TRBV7-2 to TRBJ1-4; D is uncertain. Germline CDR1 reads SGHTA; CDR2 reads FQGNSA. CDR3 length: 14 residues. V lost 5 bases to trimming and J lost 0 bases, with 7 bases between them. The CDR3, as DNA: TGTGCCAGCAGCCAGTACGCAACTAATGAAAAACTGTTTTTT. It specifies CASSQYATNEKLFF.

This chain uses TRBV5-1 with TRBJ2-1; 9 bases agree with TRBD2. CDR1 is SGHRS and CDR2 is YFSETQ in the germline V gene. This CDR3 comprises 16 residues. V shed 0 bases, J shed 6 bases, and the junction held 7 bases outside the gene matches. The CDR3 region is CASSLVAGGPANEQFF. CDR3 sequence (DNA): TGCGCCAGCAGCTTGGTTGCGGGGGGGCCCGCCAATGAGCAGTTCTTC.

This chain uses TRBV7-9 with TRBJ2-1, with 9 nucleotides matching TRBD1. The CDR3 runs 14 residues. J was trimmed by 7 bases and V by 0 bases; bases with no gene match: 1. Germline values: CDR1 SEHNR, CDR2 FQNEAQ (reference sequence). CDR3 DNA: TGTGCCAGCAGCTTAGCGGGGACAGGGAATGAGCAGTTCTTC. This sequence encodes CASSLAGTGNEQFF.

The V call is TRBV5-1, the J call TRBJ1-6, with 10 bases that match TRBD1. V dropped 3 bases and J dropped 1; count of bases not matched to a gene: 4. The CDR3 is made up of 17 amino acids. Germline V gene sequence: CDR1 SGHRS, CDR2 YFSETQ. The CDR3 reads CASSSWDRGSYNSPLHF. Written as DNA, the CDR3 is TGCGCCAGCAGCTCTTGGGACAGGGGATCCTATAATTCACCCCTCCACTTT.

The chain combines TRBV6-2 or TRBV6-3 with TRBJ2-4; 7 positions agree with TRBD2. This CDR3 spans 18 amino acids. CDR1 and CDR2 (germline): MNHEY, SVGEGT. The trim removed 2 bases at V and 0 bases at J, leaving 10 bases unmatched. Written as DNA, the CDR3 is TGTGCCAGCAGTTACGGGACGTGGACGGGAGGAGCCAAAAACATTCAGTACTTC. Its translation: CASSYGTWTGGAKNIQYF.

The J gene is TRBJ1-1, the V gene TRBV4-2; 8 bases fit TRBD1. The CDR3 is 15 amino acids. With 3 bases clipped from V and 4 bases from J, the junction kept 7 bases outside the gene matches. Germline CDR1 reads LGHNA; CDR2 reads YNFKEQ. The CDR3 sequence: CASSQMGGTGTEAFF. CDR3 coding DNA: TGTGCCAGCAGCCAGATGGGGGGGACAGGCACTGAAGCTTTCTTT.

V is TRBV7-2 and J is TRBJ1-1; no clear D gene. The CDR3 runs 14 residues. Germline V CDR1 and CDR2: SGHTA, FQGNSA. Trimming shortened V by 2 bases and J by 6 bases, and 13 bases separated the two germline ends. CDR3 sequence: CASSLLNPQAEAFF. The CDR3 nucleotides read TGTGCCAGCAGCTTATTGAACCCTCAGGCTGAAGCTTTCTTT.

The chain couples TRBV6-5 to TRBJ1-5; the match to TRBD1 covers 8 bases. Germline loops: CDR1 MNHEY, CDR2 SVGAGI. The ends lost 6 bases at V and 6 bases at J; junction bases unmatched: 7. This CDR3 comprises 14 residues. The CDR3, as DNA: TGTGCCAGCAGGAGGCAGGGGGCCGTTCAGCCCCAGCATTTT. Its translation: CASRRQGAVQPQHF.

This clone was observed a few times. This chain links TRBV5-1 with TRBJ1-1; D is undetermined. V lost 0 bases to trimming and J lost 8 bases, with 14 bases between them. The length of the CDR3 is 14 residues. The V gene's germline CDR1 is SGHRS and CDR2 YFSETQ. In DNA, the CDR3 is TGCGCCAGCAGCTTGGACCGTCCCCGCGAAGAAGCTTTCTTT. Protein product: CASSLDRPREEAFF.

This rearrangement joins TRBV2 to TRBJ1-1; TRBD1 agrees at 7 bases. The CDR3 is made up of 14 amino acids. Germline-derived CDR1 and CDR2 are SNHLY and FYNNEI. Unmatched junction bases numbered 9, after V lost 10 bases and J lost 1 base. The CDR3 sequence: CATRGGARNTEAFF. The CDR3 region has the DNA TGTGCCACCAGGGGGGGGGCACGGAACACTGAAGCTTTCTTT.

This chain uses TRBV19 with TRBJ1-5; D possibly corresponds to TRBD1 (5 bases). The CDR3 runs 16 residues. CDR1 is LNHDA, CDR2 SQIVND, per germline (reference sequence). The V gene lost 5 bases and the J gene lost 3 bases, with 17 bases spanning the gap. This CDR3 is CASSALVRQINQPQHF. The DNA of the CDR3 is TGTGCCAGTAGTGCTTTGGTTAGACAGATCAATCAGCCCCAGCATTTT.

This clone was seen only once. The chain is built from TRBV24-1 and TRBJ2-7; a possible D gene is TRBD1 (5 bases). This CDR3 is built from 15 residues. V was trimmed by 2 bases and J by 2 bases, leaving 12 bases between them. Germline loops: CDR1 KGHDR, CDR2 SFDVKD. CDR3 sequence (DNA): TGTGCCACCAGTGATTCGACAGCAATTACCTACGAGCAGTACTTC. Its protein product is CATSDSTAITYEQYF.

This clone was seen a single time. The chain recombines TRBV9 with TRBJ2-7; 7 bases match TRBD1. Germline V gene lookup returns CDR1 SGDLS and CDR2 YYNGEE. Germline trimming cut 3 bases from V and 5 bases from J; bases unmatched to any gene: 5. The CDR3 is made up of 13 amino acids. The CDR3 sequence: CASSADRANEQYF. DNA for the CDR3: TGTGCCAGCAGCGCAGACAGGGCGAACGAGCAGTACTTC.

The chain has TRBV12-3 or TRBV12-4 and TRBJ1-5, with a tentative D call TRBD1 (6 bases). V dropped 6 bases and J dropped 7 bases, with 10 bases sitting between them. The CDR3 is 12 residues long. CDR3 loop: CASSSGAQPQHF. In DNA form, the CDR3 reads TGTGCCAGCAGCTCAGGGGCCCAGCCCCAGCATTTT.

This clone has only one observation. The V call is TRBV30, the J call TRBJ2-7; D gene ambiguous. Germline V CDR1 and CDR2: GTSNPN, SVGIG (reference sequence). This CDR3 is built from 11 residues. Trimming took 0 bases from V and 7 from J, leaving 7 bases between them. In nucleotides, the CDR3 is TGTGCCTGGAGTGTAGTGGCTGAGCAGTACTTC. This sequence encodes CAWSVVAEQYF.